This is a list of T cell receptor beta chains from one sample in a study of blood T cell repertoires in COVID-19. Generated by immunoSEQ multiplex PCR, the TCRdb table keeps only in-frame clones and is missing some. This table holds about 260,000 clones, around 86% found once. The sample was peripheral blood. The receptors were gathered from a man in his forties with active or convalescent COVID-19. The CDR3 runs from the conserved cysteine through the conserved F or W. A D gene is named only where the DNA matches it firmly. A row's size may be missing; if present it is once, few, many or a size class.

D gene,V gene,J gene,clone size,CDR3 DNA,CDR3 protein
TRBD2,TRBV2,TRBJ2-5,.,TGTGCCAGCAGTCCTACAGTAGCGGGGGGACGACCTTGGTACTTC,CASSPTVAGGRPWYF
.,TRBV2,TRBJ1-6,.,TGTGCCAGCCGGATGCAGGCGTACGGTTCACCCCTCCACTTT,CASRMQAYGSPLHF
.,TRBV3-1/TRBV3-2,TRBJ1-3,once,TGTGCCAGCAGCCTCTCGGCTGGAAACACCATATATTTT,CASSLSAGNTIYF
.,TRBV5-4,TRBJ2-3,.,TGTGCCAGCAGCCGAACGGGTAGCGGAACAAACACAGATACGCAGTATTTT,CASSRTGSGTNTDTQYF
.,TRBV6-5,TRBJ2-1,.,TGTGCCAGCAGTTATGGGCGCCGGAATGAGCAGTTCTTC,CASSYGRRNEQFF
TRBD1,TRBV11-3,TRBJ2-7,.,TGTGCCAGCAGTCATACCGGGACAGGGAGATCCTACGAGCAGTACTTC,CASSHTGTGRSYEQYF
.,TRBV18,TRBJ2-6,.,TGTGCCAGCTCACCAGGTAGCTCCGACTCTGGGGCCAACGTCCTGACTTTC,CASSPGSSDSGANVLTF
.,TRBV5-1,TRBJ2-3,.,TGCGCCAGCAGCTGGGGCCTAGAGACAGATACGCAGTATTTT,CASSWGLETDTQYF
TRBD2,TRBV11-3,TRBJ2-5,.,TGTGCCAGCAGCCTCGATCAAGGACTAGCGGGAGGCCGGGAGACCCAGTACTTC,CASSLDQGLAGGRETQYF
.,TRBV5-4,TRBJ2-7,.,TGTGCCAGCAGCCACCCGCAGGGAGAGCAGTACTTC,CASSHPQGEQYF
.,TRBV5-1,TRBJ1-2,.,TGCGCCAGCAGCTTGGAGGGGCCGGTTGGGGGCTACACCTTC,CASSLEGPVGGYTF
.,TRBV9,TRBJ2-3,.,TGTGCCAGCAGCGTAGTGGCGGCAGATACGCAGTATTTT,CASSVVAADTQYF
.,TRBV3-1/TRBV3-2,TRBJ1-2,.,TGTGCCAGCAGCCAAATGACAGGAGCTAACTATGGCTACACCTTC,CASSQMTGANYGYTF
TRBD1,TRBV3-1/TRBV3-2,TRBJ2-5,.,TGTGCCAGCAGTCGATGGGACAGCGCGTACCAAGAGACCCAGTACTTC,CASSRWDSAYQETQYF
TRBD1,TRBV5-1,TRBJ2-2,.,TGCGCCAGCAGCGCAGGGACAGGGAGGCCCGGGGAGCTGTTTTTT,CASSAGTGRPGELFF
TRBD1,TRBV10-2,TRBJ1-1,.,TGCGCCAGCAGTAGGGGGCAATCGACTGAAGCTTTCTTT,CASSRGQSTEAFF
.,TRBV28,TRBJ1-2,.,TGTGCCAGTTCCACTCCAGGGGCGGGGGTACATGGCTACACCTTC,CASSTPGAGVHGYTF